Presented here are 20 T cell receptor beta chains from one specimen sequenced in a study of T cells after yellow fever vaccination. TCRdb itself ran the 5' RACE reads through MiXCR, one entry per CDR3 protein. In the table there are tens of thousands of distinct CDR3 sequences, 5.5% to 8% of which are singletons. Material: PBMCs, either bulk or a sorted T-cell subset (CD4+, CD8+, memory, or dextramer-sorted; not recorded which), obtained on the day of the yellow fever booster vaccination. The receptors come from a man between 25 and 39 years old who received the YFV17D yellow fever vaccine.

J is TRBJ1-2 and V is TRBV6-6; D uncertain. V lost 6 bases, J lost 7 bases, and 15 bases lay in between. Germline V gene lookup returns CDR1 MNHNY and CDR2 SVGAGI (reference sequence). This CDR3 is built from 13 residues. Here the CDR3 reads CASSFDNLGGYTF. In DNA form, the CDR3 reads TGTGCCAGCAGCTTCGACAATCTCGGTGGCTACACCTTC.

This clonotype was picked up many times. The CDR3 loop is CASSLLGPGNEQFF. CDR3 coding DNA: TGTGCCAGCAGCTTGTTGGGACCGGGAAATGAGCAGTTCTTC. The rearrangement uses TRBV7-2 and TRBJ2-1, with D perhaps matching TRBD1 or TRBD2 (5 bases each). The CDR3 sequence is 14 residues long. The germline gives CDR1 SGHTA, CDR2 FQGNSA. V was trimmed by 3 bases and J by 7 bases, leaving 13 bases between them.

This clonotype has only a few counts. V and J are TRBV7-9 and TRBJ1-1; D possibly corresponds to TRBD1 (5 bases). The germline V gene encodes CDR1 SEHNR and CDR2 FQNEAQ (reference sequence). The CDR3 runs 13 residues. Trimming shortened V by 10 bases and J by 0 bases, and 12 bases separated the two germline ends. The CDR3 DNA follows: TGTGCCATCGACTTACAGGTGAACACTGAAGCTTTCTTT. Translated, it gives CAIDLQVNTEAFF.

This clonotype showed up just a few times. The CDR3 region has the DNA TGTGCCAGCAGCTTAGGTGGATTTGGGAACACCATATATTTT. Amino acids: CASSLGGFGNTIYF. V gene TRBV7-2 combines with J gene TRBJ1-3; D ambiguous. The germline V and J ends were trimmed by 1 base and 7 bases, with 11 bases remaining between them. The CDR3 runs 14 residues. Germline V gene data show CDR1 as SGHTA and CDR2 as FQGNSA. The full variable domain, its missing parts supplied by reference TRBV7-2 and TRBJ1-3, is GAGVSQSPSNKVTEKGKDVELRCDPISGHTALYWYRQSLGQGLEFLIYFQGNSAPDKSGLPSDRFSAERTGGSVSTLTIQRTQQEDSAVYLCASSLGGFGNTIYFGEGSWLTVV.

In this sample, this clonotype turned up many times. V and J are TRBV20-1 and TRBJ2-1; the match to TRBD2 covers 12 bases. J lost 0 bases, V lost 1 base, and 4 bases had no gene match. Germline loops: CDR1 DFQATT, CDR2 SNEGSKA (reference sequence). The CDR3 totals 17 residues. CDR3 DNA: TGCAGTGCTAGAGTTCTAGCGGGAGGGGCCTCCTACAATGAGCAGTTCTTC. This gives the protein CSARVLAGGASYNEQFF.

V usage is TRBV20-1 and J usage is TRBJ1-1, with a possible D match to TRBD1 (6 bases). This CDR3 has 13 amino acids. Trimming left V 3 bases short and J 11 bases short, with 19 bases between. Germline-derived CDR1 and CDR2 are DFQATT and SNEGSKA (reference sequence). In DNA form, the CDR3 reads TGCAGTGCTAGGGGAGAGCAGGGGAGGTTGGCTTTCTTT. This translates into CSARGEQGRLAFF.

The J gene is TRBJ1-1, the V gene TRBV5-1; D not certain. In germline, CDR1 is SGHRS, CDR2 YFSETQ. V lost 5 bases and J 2 bases, leaving 10 bases between the germline ends. CDR3 length: 13 amino acids. In DNA, the CDR3 is TGCGCCAGCAGATACCAGGATAACACTGAAGCTTTCTTT. It is translated as CASRYQDNTEAFF.

This clonotype rates as medium-sized. The DNA of the CDR3 is TGCAGTGCTAGAGTTGAAGCTGACTATGGCTACACCTTC. It encodes CSARVEADYGYTF. The chain uses TRBV20-1 and TRBJ1-2; D remains ambiguous. The germline V gene encodes CDR1 DFQATT and CDR2 SNEGSKA (reference sequence). The CDR3 runs 13 residues. Trimming shortened V by 1 base and J by 3 bases, and 9 bases separated the two germline ends.

The rearrangement links TRBV6-5 to TRBJ2-7; TRBD2 might be the D (7 bases). The CDR3 runs to 14 residues. CDR1 is MNHEY and CDR2 is SVGAGI in the germline V gene. V was clipped by 6 bases and J by 3 bases, with 15 bases between them. CDR3 in DNA: TGTGCCAGCAGGGGGGGGGCAGGAAGCTACGAGCAGTACTTC. Translated: CASRGGAGSYEQYF.

This clonotype was counted ten times or more. The gene calls are TRBV2 and TRBJ1-1; D is unresolved. With 1 base removed from V and 2 bases from J, the gap between germline ends came to 5 bases. The length of the CDR3 is 13 residues. CDR1 and CDR2 (germline): SNHLY, FYNNEI. The CDR3 spells CASSEGLNTEAFF. CDR3 DNA sequence: TGTGCCAGCAGTGAAGGGCTAAACACTGAAGCTTTCTTT.

The V gene is TRBV12-3 or TRBV12-4, the J gene TRBJ2-5; 9 positions match TRBD2. V lost 3 bases and J lost 2; bases outside the gene matches: 10. The CDR3 loop spans 17 amino acids. The CDR3 DNA sequence: TGTGCCAGCAGTTTCTCCCGACTAGCGGTATATCAAGAGACCCAGTACTTC. This gives the protein CASSFSRLAVYQETQYF.

This clonotype was seen only a few times. The rearrangement links TRBV28 to TRBJ2-3, with 8 nucleotides matching TRBD1. Unmatched junction bases numbered 5, after V lost 6 bases and J lost 3 bases. The germline V gene encodes CDR1 MDHEN and CDR2 SYDVKM. This CDR3 is 14 amino acids long. This CDR3 is CASSWTGLTDTQYF. CDR3 coding DNA: TGTGCCAGCAGCTGGACAGGGCTGACAGATACGCAGTATTTT.

This clonotype was recorded at least ten times. V gene TRBV29-1 combines with J gene TRBJ2-1; TRBD2 is a possible D gene (6 bases). V dropped 5 bases and J dropped 6 bases, with 17 bases sitting between them. In germline, CDR1 is SQVTM, CDR2 ANQGSEA. The CDR3 covers 14 residues. The CDR3 DNA follows: TGCAGCGTTAGGTTTAGCGGCGCAATCAATGAGCAGTTCTTC. Translated, it gives CSVRFSGAINEQFF.

The CDR3 sequence: CSASGWPGEQYF. The CDR3 coding sequence is TGCAGTGCTAGTGGGTGGCCGGGGGAGCAGTACTTC. The V and J genes are TRBV20-1 and TRBJ2-7, with a weak D call TRBD2 (5 bases). Germline CDR1 is DFQATT and CDR2 is SNEGSKA (reference sequence). V was cut by 3 bases and J by 7 bases, with 13 bases left in between. The CDR3 runs 12 residues.

This clonotype was seen repeatedly, ten times or more. The chain combines TRBV19 with TRBJ2-1, with D possibly matching TRBD1 (6 bases). Germline CDR1 reads LNHDA; CDR2 reads SQIVND (reference sequence). The CDR3 runs to 13 residues. V was clipped by 5 bases and J by 9 bases, with 14 bases between them. As DNA, the CDR3 is TGTGCCAGTAGTTTACAGGGCGGAGGTGAGCAGTTCTTC. The encoded protein is CASSLQGGGEQFF. The full variable domain, rest sourced from reference TRBV19 and TRBJ2-1, is DGGITQSPKYLFRKEGQNVTLSCEQNLNHDAMYWYRQDPGQGLRLIYYSQIVNDFQKGDIAEGYSVSREKKESFPLTVTSAQKNPTAFYLCASSLQGGGEQFFGPGTRLTVL.

The sample holds many counts of this clonotype. This chain connects TRBV12-3 or TRBV12-4 to TRBJ1-5; D unclear. The CDR3 is 13 residues long. The ends were cut back, 2 bases at V and 5 bases at J, with 7 bases in the middle. The CDR3 DNA reads as TGTGCCAGCAGTTTATCAAGGGATCAGCCCCAGCATTTT. Translation gives CASSLSRDQPQHF.

About this clonotype: The junction departs from the called germline gene at one end, perhaps through a read error. The rearrangement uses TRBV12-3 or TRBV12-4 and TRBJ2-1; 11 bases are shared with TRBD2. The CDR3 covers 16 residues. The CDR3 is CASSLGLAGPYNEQLF. The CDR3 DNA follows: TGTGCCAGCAGTTTAGGACTAGCGGGACCATACAATGAGCAGCTCTTC.

CDR3 amino acids: CASSLVGGGNQPQHF. The CDR3 nucleotides read TGTGCCAGCAGCTTAGTGGGGGGCGGTAATCAGCCCCAGCATTTT. The chain has TRBV7-8 and TRBJ1-5; D is perhaps TRBD1 (6 bases). CDR1 and CDR2 from the germline V gene are SGHVS and FQNEAQ. This CDR3 is 15 amino acids long. Trimming took 1 base from V and 4 from J, leaving 11 bases between them.

This clonotype has more than one count but fewer than ten. V is TRBV10-1 and J is TRBJ2-4, with D possibly matching TRBD2 (6 bases). Trimming removed 0 bases at V and 8 bases at J, with 8 bases between. Looked up from germline, CDR1 is WNHNN and CDR2 is SYGVQD (reference sequence). This CDR3 region has 13 residues. The DNA of the CDR3 is TGCGCCAGCAGTGAGTCTGGAGGGTACATTCAGTACTTC. Amino acid sequence: CASSESGGYIQYF.

This clonotype was detected many times. The CDR3 sequence: CASSRQTGGSYNEQFF. DNA of the CDR3: TGTGCCAGCAGCCGACAGACAGGGGGATCCTACAATGAGCAGTTCTTC. The J gene is TRBJ2-1, the V gene TRBV7-6; 9 bases are a match to TRBD1. Germline assignment: CDR1 SGHVS and CDR2 FNYEAQ. The CDR3 loop spans 16 amino acids. The V gene end was trimmed by 5 bases and the J gene end by 1 base; junction bases not matched to a gene: 6.